This entry concerns a single T cell receptor beta chain. These data are taken from a study of blood T cell repertoires in COVID-19. Turning to the study itself: PBMCs, B-cell-depleted T cells, or T cells were the source of the cDNA or gDNA that made up the material.

In the source study's methods: Amplification from reference gene primers served as the basis for estimated nucleated cell counts. Here immunoSEQ multiplex PCR was the method, and the copy in TCRdb shows in-frame clones only, minus some. That table furnishes V, J and clone size, whereas the DNA furnished D and trimming. The data contain almost 90,000 clones, over 75% of them seen just once; the ten biggest clones take up over 8.5%. The CDR3 has 17 residues. Germline V lookup: CDR1 LNHNV, CDR2 YYDKDF (reference sequence). Between the trimmed V and J ends, which lost 0 bases and 5 bases, there was a span of 19 bases.

This chain connects TRBV15 to TRBJ2-5; possible D gene TRBD1, 5 bases. The sequence came from a man aged 80 or over with acute or convalescent COVID-19. Sequencing was done on a sample of peripheral blood. The CDR3 loop reads CATSREGRVSVGETQYF. In DNA, the CDR3 is TGTGCCACCAGCAGAGAAGGCAGGGTATCAGTAGGGGAGACCCAGTACTTC.